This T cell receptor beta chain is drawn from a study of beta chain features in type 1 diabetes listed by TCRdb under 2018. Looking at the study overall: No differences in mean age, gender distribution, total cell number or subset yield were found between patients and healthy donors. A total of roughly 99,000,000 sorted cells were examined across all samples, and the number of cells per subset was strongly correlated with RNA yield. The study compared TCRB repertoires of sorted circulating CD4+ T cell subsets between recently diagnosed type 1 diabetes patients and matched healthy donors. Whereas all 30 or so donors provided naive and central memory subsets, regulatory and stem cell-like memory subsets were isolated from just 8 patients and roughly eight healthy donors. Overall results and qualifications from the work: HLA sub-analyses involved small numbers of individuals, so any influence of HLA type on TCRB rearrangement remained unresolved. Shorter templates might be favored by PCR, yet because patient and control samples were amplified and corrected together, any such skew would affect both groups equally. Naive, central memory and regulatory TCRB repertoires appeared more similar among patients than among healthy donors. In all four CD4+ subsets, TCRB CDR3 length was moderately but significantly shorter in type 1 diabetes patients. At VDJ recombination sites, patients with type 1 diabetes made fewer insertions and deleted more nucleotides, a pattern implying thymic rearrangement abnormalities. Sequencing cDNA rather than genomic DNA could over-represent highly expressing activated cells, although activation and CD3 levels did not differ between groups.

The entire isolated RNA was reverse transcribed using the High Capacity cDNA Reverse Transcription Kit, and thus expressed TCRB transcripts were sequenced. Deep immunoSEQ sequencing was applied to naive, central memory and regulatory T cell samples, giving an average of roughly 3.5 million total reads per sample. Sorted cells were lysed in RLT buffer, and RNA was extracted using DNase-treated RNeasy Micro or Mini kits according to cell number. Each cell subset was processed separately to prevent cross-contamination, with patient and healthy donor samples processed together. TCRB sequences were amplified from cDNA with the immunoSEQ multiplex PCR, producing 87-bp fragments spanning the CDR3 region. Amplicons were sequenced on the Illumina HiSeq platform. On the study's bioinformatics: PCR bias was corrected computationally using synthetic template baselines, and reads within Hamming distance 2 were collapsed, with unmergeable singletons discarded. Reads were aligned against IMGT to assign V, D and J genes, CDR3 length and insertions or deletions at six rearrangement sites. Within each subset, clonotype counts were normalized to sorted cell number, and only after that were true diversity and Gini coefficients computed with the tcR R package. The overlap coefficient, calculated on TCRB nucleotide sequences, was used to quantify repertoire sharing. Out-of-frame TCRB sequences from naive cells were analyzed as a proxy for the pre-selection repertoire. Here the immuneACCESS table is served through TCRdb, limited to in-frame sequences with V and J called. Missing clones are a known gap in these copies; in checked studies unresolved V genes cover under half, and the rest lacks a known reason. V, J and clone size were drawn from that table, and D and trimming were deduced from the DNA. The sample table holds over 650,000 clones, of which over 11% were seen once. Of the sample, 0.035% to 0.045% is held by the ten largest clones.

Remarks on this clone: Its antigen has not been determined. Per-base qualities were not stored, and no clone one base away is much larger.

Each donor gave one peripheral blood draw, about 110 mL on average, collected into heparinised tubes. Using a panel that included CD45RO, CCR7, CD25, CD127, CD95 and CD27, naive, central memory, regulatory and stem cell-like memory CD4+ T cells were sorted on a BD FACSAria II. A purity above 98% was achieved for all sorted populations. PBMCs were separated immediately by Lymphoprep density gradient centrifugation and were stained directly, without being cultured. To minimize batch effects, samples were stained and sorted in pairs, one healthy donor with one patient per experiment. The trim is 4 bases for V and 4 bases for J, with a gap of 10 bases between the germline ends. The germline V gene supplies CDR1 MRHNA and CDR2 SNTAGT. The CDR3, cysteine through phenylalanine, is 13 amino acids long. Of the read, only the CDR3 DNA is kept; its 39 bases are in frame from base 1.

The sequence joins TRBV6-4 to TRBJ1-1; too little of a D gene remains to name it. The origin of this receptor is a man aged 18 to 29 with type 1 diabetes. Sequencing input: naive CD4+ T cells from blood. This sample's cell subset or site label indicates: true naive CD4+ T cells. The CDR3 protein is CASSVGDGTEAFF. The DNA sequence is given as TGTGCCAGCAGTGTCGGGGATGGCACTGAAGCTTTCTTT.